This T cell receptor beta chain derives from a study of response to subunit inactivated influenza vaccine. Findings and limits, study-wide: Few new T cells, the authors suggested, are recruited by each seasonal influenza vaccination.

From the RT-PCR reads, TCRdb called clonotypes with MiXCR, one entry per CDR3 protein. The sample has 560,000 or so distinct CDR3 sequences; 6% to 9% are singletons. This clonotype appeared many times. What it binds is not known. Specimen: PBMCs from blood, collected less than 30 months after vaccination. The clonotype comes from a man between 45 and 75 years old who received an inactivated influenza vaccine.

DNA for the CDR3: TGCGCCAGCAGCGGAACCGGGACGGGAAGCACAGATACGCAGTATTTT. Its protein is CASSGTGTGSTDTQYF. The chain uses TRBV5-1 and TRBJ2-3; D may be TRBD1 or TRBD2 (5 bases each). From germline, CDR1 is SGHRS and CDR2 YFSETQ. CDR3 length: 16 residues. V was pared by 4 bases and J by 0 bases, with 15 bases between.